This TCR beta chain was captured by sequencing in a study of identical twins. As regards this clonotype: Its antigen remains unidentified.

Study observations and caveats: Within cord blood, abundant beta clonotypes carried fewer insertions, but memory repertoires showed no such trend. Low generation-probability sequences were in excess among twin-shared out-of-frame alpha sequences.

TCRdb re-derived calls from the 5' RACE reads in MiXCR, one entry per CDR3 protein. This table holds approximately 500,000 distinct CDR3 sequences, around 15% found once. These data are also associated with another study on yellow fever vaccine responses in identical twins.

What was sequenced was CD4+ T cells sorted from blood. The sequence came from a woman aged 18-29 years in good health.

CDR3 coding DNA: TGCGCCAGCAGCTCGGGCCCTCTAGGGCAGGAGAAGGAGACCCAGTACTTC. Amino acid sequence: CASSSGPLGQEKETQYF. The rearrangement joins TRBV5-1 to TRBJ2-5; D not resolved. V dropped 3 bases and J dropped 5 bases, with 23 bases sitting between them. The CDR3 is 17 amino acids. In germline, CDR1 is SGHRS, CDR2 YFSETQ.